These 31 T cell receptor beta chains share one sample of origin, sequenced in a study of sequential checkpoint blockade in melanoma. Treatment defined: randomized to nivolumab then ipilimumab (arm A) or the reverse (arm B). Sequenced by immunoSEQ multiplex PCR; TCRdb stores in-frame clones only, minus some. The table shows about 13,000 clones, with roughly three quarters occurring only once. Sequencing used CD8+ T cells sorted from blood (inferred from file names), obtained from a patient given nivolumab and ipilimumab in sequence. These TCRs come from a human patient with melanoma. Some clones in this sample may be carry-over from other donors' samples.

In nucleotides, the CDR3 is TGCGCCAGCAGCCTGCCCTGGCAGGGGAACACCGGGGAGCTGTTTTTT. This codes for CASSLPWQGNTGELFF. The V call is TRBV5-1, the J call TRBJ2-2, with D perhaps TRBD1 (5 bases). V lost 4 bases, J lost 1 base, and 14 bases lay in between. The germline CDR1 and CDR2 sequences are SGHRS and YFSETQ. The CDR3 is 16 amino acids.

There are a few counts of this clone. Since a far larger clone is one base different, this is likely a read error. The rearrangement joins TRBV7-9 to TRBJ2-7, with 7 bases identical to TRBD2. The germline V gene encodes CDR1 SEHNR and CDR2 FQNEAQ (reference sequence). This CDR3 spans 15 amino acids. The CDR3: CASSFRDWGDYVQYF. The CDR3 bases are TGTGCCAGCAGCTTTCGGGACTGGGGGGACTACGTGCAGTACTTC.

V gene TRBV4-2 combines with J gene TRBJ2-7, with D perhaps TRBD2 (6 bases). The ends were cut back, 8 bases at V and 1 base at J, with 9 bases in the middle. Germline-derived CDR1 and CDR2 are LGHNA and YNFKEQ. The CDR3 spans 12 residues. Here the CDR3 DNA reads TGTGCCAGCGGGGGGAGGTCCTACGAGCAGTACTTC. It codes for CASGGRSYEQYF.

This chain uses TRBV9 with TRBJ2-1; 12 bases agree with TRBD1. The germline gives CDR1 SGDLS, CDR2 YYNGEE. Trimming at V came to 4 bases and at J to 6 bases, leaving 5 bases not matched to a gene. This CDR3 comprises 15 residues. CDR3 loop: CASSTRDRGLNEQFF. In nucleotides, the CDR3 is TGTGCCAGCAGCACCCGGGACAGGGGGCTCAATGAGCAGTTCTTC.

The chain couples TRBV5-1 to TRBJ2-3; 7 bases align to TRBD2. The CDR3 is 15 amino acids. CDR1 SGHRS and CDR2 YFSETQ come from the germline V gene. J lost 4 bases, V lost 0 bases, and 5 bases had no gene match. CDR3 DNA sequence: TGCGCCAGCAGCTTGGAGATTAGCGGGCCAGATACGCAGTATTTT. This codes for CASSLEISGPDTQYF. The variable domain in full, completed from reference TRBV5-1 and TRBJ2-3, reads KAGVTQTPRYLIKTRGQQVTLSCSPISGHRSVSWYQQTPGQGLQFLFEYFSETQRNKGNFPGRFSGRQFSNSRSEMNVSTLELGDSALYLCASSLEISGPDTQYFGPGTRLTVL.

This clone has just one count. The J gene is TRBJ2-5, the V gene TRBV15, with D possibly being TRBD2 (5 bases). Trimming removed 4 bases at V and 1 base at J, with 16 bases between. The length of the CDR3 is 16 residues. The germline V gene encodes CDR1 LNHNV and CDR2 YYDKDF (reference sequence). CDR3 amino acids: CATSKVLREIQETQYF. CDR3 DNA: TGTGCCACCAGCAAAGTTCTCCGGGAAATCCAAGAGACCCAGTACTTC.

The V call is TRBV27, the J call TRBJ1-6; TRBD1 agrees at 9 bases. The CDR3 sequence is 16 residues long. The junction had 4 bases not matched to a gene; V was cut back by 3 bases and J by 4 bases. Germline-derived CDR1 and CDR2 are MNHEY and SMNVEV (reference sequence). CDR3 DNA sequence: TGTGCCAGCAGTTTCGGGACAGGGCCGTATAATTCACCCCTCCACTTT. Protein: CASSFGTGPYNSPLHF.

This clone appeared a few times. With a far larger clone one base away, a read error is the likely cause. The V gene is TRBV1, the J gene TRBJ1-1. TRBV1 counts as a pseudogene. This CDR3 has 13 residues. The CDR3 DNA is TGCACCAGCAGCCATTCAGAGGGAACTGAAGCTTTCTTT. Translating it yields CTSSHSEGTEAFF.

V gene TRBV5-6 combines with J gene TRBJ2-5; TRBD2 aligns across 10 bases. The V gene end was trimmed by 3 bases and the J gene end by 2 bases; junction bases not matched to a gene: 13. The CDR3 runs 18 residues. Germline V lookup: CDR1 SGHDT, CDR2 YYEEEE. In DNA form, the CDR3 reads TGTGCCAGCAGCTGGGAGCGGGGGGGAACCACAACTCAAGAGACCCAGTACTTC. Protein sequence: CASSWERGGTTTQETQYF.

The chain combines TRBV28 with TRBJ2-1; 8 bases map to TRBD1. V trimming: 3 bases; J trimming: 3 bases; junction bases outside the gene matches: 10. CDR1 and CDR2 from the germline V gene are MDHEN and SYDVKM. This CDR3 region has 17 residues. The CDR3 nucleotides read TGTGCCAGCAGTTTGCCCCTGCAGGGGGCAGGCTACAATGAGCAGTTCTTC. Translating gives CASSLPLQGAGYNEQFF.

CDR3 amino acids: CASSTGGTEAFF. The CDR3 DNA is TGTGCCAGCTCCACGGGGGGAACTGAAGCTTTCTTT. The chain is built from TRBV27 and TRBJ1-1; D might be TRBD1 (5 bases). The V gene's germline CDR1 is MNHEY and CDR2 SMNVEV (reference sequence). Trimming shortened V by 8 bases and J by 5 bases, and 12 bases separated the two germline ends. The CDR3 has 12 amino acids.

This chain's CDR3 is CASSLSGRGPGNTIYF. CDR3 coding DNA: TGTGCCAGCAGCTTATCGGGCAGGGGGCCTGGAAACACCATATATTTT. The genes are TRBV7-2 and TRBJ1-3; 8 positions match TRBD1. CDR1 is SGHTA and CDR2 is FQGNSA in the germline V gene. V dropped 2 bases and J dropped 2; count of bases not matched to a gene: 5. This CDR3 comprises 16 residues. Drawing the rest from reference TRBV7-2 and TRBJ1-3, the complete variable domain is GAGVSQSPSNKVTEKGKDVELRCDPISGHTALYWYRQSLGQGLEFLIYFQGNSAPDKSGLPSDRFSAERTGGSVSTLTIQRTQQEDSAVYLCASSLSGRGPGNTIYFGEGSWLTVV.

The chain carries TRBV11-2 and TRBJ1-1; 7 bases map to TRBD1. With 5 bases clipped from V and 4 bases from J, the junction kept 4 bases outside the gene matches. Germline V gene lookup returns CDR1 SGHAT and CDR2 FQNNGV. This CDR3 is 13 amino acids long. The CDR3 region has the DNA TGTGCCAGCAGCCAGACAGGGAGCACTGAAGCTTTCTTT. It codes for CASSQTGSTEAFF.

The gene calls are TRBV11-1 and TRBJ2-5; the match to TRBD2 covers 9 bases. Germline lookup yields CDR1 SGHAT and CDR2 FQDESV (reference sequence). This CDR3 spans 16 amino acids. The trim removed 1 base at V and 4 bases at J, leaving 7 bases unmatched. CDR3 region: CASSLVSGTSLETQYF. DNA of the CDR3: TGTGCCAGCAGCTTAGTTTCGGGGACTAGCTTAGAGACCCAGTACTTC.

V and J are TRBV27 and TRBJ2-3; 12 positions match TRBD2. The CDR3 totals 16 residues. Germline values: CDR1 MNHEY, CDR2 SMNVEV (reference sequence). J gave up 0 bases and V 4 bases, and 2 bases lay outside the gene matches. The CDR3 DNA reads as TGTGCCAGCAGTTACCTAGCGGGGGGGAGCACAGATACGCAGTATTTT. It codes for CASSYLAGGSTDTQYF.

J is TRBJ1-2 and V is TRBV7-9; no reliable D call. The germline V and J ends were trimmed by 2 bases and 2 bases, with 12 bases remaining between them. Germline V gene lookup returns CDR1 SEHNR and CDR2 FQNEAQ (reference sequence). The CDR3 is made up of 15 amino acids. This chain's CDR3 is CASSLSEEGNYGYTF. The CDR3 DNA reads TGTGCCAGCAGCTTATCTGAAGAGGGCAACTATGGCTACACCTTC.

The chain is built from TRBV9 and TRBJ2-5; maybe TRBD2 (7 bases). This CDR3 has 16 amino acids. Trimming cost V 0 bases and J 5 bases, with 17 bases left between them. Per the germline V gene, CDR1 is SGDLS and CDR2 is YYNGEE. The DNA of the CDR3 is TGTGCCAGCAGCGTAGAAGGGGGGGGGCCAGAGGAGACCCAGTACTTC. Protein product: CASSVEGGGPEETQYF. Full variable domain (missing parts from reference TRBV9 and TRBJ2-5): DSGVTQTPKHLITATGQRVTLRCSPRSGDLSVYWYQQSLDQGLQFLIQYYNGEERAKGNILERFSAQQFPDLHSELNLSSLELGDSALYFCASSVEGGGPEETQYFGPGTRLLVL.

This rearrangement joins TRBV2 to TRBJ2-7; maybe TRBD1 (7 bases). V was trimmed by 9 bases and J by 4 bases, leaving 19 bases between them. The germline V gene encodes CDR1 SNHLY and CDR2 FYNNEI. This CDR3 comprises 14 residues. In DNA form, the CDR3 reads TGTGCCAGTGGACAGGCCACCGGGGGTTACGAGCAGTACTTC. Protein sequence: CASGQATGGYEQYF.

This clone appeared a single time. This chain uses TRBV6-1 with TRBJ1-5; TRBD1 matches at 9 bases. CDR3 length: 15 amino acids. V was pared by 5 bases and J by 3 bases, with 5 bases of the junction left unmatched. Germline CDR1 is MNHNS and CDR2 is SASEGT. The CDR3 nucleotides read TGTGCCAGCAGTTCCCGGGACAGGGTCAATCAGCCCCAGCATTTT. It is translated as CASSSRDRVNQPQHF.

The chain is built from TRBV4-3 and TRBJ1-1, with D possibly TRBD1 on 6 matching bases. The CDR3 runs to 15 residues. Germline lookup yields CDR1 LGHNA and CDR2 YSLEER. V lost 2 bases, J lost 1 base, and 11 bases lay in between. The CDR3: CASSQTQDRNTEAFF. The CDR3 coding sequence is TGCGCCAGCAGCCAAACCCAGGACAGGAACACTGAAGCTTTCTTT.

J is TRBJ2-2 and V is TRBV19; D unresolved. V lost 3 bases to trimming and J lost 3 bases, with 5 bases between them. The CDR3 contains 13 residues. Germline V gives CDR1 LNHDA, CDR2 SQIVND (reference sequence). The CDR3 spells CASSIRYTGELFF. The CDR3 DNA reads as TGTGCCAGTAGTATCAGGTACACCGGGGAGCTGTTTTTT.

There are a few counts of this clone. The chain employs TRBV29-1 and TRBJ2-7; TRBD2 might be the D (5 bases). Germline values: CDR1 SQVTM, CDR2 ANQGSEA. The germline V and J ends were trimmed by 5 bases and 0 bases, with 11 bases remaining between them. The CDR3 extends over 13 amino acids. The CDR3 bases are TGCAGCGTTCGGACGGGGAGCTCCTACGAGCAGTACTTC. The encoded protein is CSVRTGSSYEQYF.

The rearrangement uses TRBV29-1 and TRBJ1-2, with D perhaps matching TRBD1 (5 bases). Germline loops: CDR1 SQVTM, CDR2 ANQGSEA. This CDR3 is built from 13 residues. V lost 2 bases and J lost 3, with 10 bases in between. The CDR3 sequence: CSVESPGYYGYTF. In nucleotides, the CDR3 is TGCAGCGTTGAATCGCCAGGGTACTATGGCTACACCTTC.

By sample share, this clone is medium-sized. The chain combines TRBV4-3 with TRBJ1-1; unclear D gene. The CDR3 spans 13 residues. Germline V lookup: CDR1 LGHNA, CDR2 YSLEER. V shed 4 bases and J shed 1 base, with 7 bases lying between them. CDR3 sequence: CASSPFRNTEAFF. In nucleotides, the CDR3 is TGCGCCAGCAGCCCGTTCCGGAACACTGAAGCTTTCTTT.

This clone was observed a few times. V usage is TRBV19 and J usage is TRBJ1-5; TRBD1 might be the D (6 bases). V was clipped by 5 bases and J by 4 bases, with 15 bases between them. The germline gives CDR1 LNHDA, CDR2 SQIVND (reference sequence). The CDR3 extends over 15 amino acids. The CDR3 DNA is TGTGCCAGTAGTGCGCACAGGGTTCTTAATCAGCCCCAGCATTTT. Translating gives CASSAHRVLNQPQHF. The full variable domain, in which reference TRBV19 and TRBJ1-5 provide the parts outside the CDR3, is DGGITQSPKYLFRKEGQNVTLSCEQNLNHDAMYWYRQDPGQGLRLIYYSQIVNDFQKGDIAEGYSVSREKKESFPLTVTSAQKNPTAFYLCASSAHRVLNQPQHFGDGTRLSIL.

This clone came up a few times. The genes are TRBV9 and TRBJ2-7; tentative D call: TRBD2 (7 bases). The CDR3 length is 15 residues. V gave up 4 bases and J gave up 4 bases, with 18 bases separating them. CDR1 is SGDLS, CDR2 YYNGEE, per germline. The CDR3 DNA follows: TGTGCCAGCAGCTCGAGGGGGGAGGGACGATACGAGCAGTACTTC. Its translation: CASSSRGEGRYEQYF. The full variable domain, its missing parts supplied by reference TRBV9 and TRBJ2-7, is DSGVTQTPKHLITATGQRVTLRCSPRSGDLSVYWYQQSLDQGLQFLIQYYNGEERAKGNILERFSAQQFPDLHSELNLSSLELGDSALYFCASSSRGEGRYEQYFGPGTRLTVT.

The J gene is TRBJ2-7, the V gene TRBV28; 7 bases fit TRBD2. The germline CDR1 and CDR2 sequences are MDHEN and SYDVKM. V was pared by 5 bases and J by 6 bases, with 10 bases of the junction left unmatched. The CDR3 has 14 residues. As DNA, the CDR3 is TGTGCCAGCAGTCCCCCAGGGAGGGTTTCCGAGCAGTACTTC. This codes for CASSPPGRVSEQYF.

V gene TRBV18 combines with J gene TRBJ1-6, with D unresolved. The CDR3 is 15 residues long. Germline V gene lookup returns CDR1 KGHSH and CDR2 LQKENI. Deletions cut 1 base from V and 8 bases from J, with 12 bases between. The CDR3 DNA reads TGTGCCAGCTCACCACTAGGCAGACGGGATTCACCCCTCCACTTT. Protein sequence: CASSPLGRRDSPLHF.

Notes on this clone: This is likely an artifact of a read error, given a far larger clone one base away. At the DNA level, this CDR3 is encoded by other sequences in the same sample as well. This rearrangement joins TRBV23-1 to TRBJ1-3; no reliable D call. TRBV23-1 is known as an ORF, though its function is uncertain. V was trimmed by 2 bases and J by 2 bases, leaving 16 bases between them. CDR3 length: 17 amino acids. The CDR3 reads CASSQRYGGRTGNTIYF. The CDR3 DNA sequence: TGCGCCAGCAGTCAACGGTACGGAGGCAGGACTGGAAACACCATATATTTT.

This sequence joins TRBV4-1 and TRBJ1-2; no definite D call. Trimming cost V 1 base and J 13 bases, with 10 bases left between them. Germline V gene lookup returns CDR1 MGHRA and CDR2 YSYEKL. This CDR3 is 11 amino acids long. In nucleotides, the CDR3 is TGCGCCAGCAGCCAAGGCCAGGTTCTCACCTTC. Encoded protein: CASSQGQVLTF.

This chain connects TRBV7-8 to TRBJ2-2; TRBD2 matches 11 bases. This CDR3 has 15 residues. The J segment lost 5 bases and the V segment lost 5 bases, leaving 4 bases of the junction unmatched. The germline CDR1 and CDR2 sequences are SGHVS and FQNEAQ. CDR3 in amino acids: CASSARLAGTGELFF. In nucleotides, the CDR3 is TGTGCCAGCAGCGCCCGACTAGCGGGGACCGGGGAGCTGTTTTTT. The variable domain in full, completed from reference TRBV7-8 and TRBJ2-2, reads GAGVSQSPRYKVAKRGQDVALRCDPISGHVSLFWYQQALGQGPEFLTYFQNEAQLDKSGLPSDRFFAERPEGSVSTLKIQRTQQEDSAVYLCASSARLAGTGELFFGEGSRLTVL.